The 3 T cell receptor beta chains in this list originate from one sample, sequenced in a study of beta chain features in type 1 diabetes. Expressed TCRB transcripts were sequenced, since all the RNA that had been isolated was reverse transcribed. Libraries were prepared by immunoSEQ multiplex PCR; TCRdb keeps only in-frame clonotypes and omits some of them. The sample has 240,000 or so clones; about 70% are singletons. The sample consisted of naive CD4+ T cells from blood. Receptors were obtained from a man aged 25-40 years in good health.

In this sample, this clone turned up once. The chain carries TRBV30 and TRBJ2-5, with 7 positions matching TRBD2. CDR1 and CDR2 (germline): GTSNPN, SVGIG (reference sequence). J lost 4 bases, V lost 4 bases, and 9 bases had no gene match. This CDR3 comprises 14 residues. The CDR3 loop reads CAWKHPWGGETQYF. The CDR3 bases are TGTGCCTGGAAGCACCCATGGGGGGGAGAGACCCAGTACTTC. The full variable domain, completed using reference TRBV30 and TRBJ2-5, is SQTIHQWPATLVQPVGSPLSLECTVEGTSNPNLYWYRQAAGRGLQLLFYSVGIGQISSEVPQNLSASRPQDRQFILSSKKLLLSDSGFYLCAWKHPWGGETQYFGPGTRLLVL.

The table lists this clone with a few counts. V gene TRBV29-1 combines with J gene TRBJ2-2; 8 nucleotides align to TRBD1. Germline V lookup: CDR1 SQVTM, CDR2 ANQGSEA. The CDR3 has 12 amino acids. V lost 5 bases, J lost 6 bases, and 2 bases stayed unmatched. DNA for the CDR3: TGCAGCGTTTCACAGGGGGCCGGGGAGCTGTTTTTT. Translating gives CSVSQGAGELFF.

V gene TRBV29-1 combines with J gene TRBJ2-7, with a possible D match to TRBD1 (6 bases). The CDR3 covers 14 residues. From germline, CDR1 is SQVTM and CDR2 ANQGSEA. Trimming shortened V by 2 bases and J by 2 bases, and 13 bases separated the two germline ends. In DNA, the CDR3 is TGCAGCGTTGAAACCCCGGACAGACCCTACGAGCAGTACTTC. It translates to CSVETPDRPYEQYF.